The T cell receptor beta chain under discussion was sequenced for a study of OX40 agonist ivuxolimab in advanced cancers. Regarding the study as a whole: CD4+ T cells averaged fewer expanded clones than CD8+ T cells.

A remark on this clone: The target antigen is unknown.

Assay: immunoSEQ multiplex PCR; the TCRdb copy retains only in-frame clones and omits some. The sample includes tens of thousands of clones, roughly 83% of them seen just once. Cycle 7 day 1, cycle 4 day 1, and baseline were the timepoints at which blood was sampled. The CDR3 sequence is 13 residues long. Germline V gene sequence: CDR1 MRHNA, CDR2 SNTAGT. The V end was cut by 0 bases, the J end by 4 bases, with 6 bases between. This specimen was CD4+ or CD8+ T cells sorted from blood, taken in a trial of the OX40 agonist ivuxolimab. The rearrangement joins TRBV6-4 to TRBJ2-5, with TRBD1 as a possible D gene (5 bases). The receptor's source is an adult with an advanced solid tumor such as melanoma, head and neck, liver or kidney cancer. DNA of the CDR3: TGTGCCAGCAGTGACTCAAGGGGAGAGACCCAGTACTTC. Translation gives CASSDSRGETQYF.